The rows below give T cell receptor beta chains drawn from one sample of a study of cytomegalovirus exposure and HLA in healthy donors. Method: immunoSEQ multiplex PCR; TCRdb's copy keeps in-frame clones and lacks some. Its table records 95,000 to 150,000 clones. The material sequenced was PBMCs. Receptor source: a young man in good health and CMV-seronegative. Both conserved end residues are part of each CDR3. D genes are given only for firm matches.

CDR3: CAWSPDRGTEAFF; DNA: TGTGCCTGGAGTCCCGACAGGGGGACTGAAGCTTTCTTT; D: TRBD1; J: TRBJ1-1; V: TRBV30
CDR3: CASSLGGDRGQPQHF; DNA: TGTGCCAGCAGTTTGGGGGGGGACAGGGGTCAGCCCCAGCATTTT; D: TRBD1; J: TRBJ1-5; V: TRBV28
CDR3: CASSAGTGGVYGYTF; DNA: TGTGCCAGCAGCGCCGGGACAGGGGGCGTCTATGGCTACACCTTC; D: TRBD1; J: TRBJ1-2; V: TRBV9
CDR3: CASSSGQGTSEQYF; DNA: TGTGCCAGCAGTAGTGGACAGGGGACCAGCGAGCAGTACTTC; D: TRBD1; J: TRBJ2-7; V: TRBV28
CDR3: CASSNGDYGYTF; DNA: TGTGCCAGTAGTAACGGGGACTATGGCTACACCTTC; D: NA; J: TRBJ1-2; V: TRBV19
CDR3: CAWRGERTGVNYGYTF; DNA: TGTGCCTGGAGAGGGGAACGGACAGGGGTCAACTATGGCTACACCTTC; D: TRBD1; J: TRBJ1-2; V: TRBV30
CDR3: CAIYRGLQDYGYTF; DNA: TGTGCCATTTACAGGGGGCTACAGGACTATGGCTACACCTTC; D: TRBD1; J: TRBJ1-2; V: TRBV19
CDR3: CASSMWEGVHNEQFF; DNA: TGCGCCAGCAGTATGTGGGAGGGCGTTCACAATGAGCAGTTCTTC; D: TRBD2; J: TRBJ2-1; V: TRBV5-1
CDR3: CASSEQQGALGEQYF; DNA: TGTGCCAGCAGTGAACAACAGGGGGCCCTTGGGGAGCAGTACTTC; D: TRBD1; J: TRBJ2-7; V: TRBV6-4
CDR3: CAVGGLDHGYNEQFF; DNA: TGTGCCGTCGGCGGACTAGATCACGGCTACAATGAGCAGTTCTTC; D: TRBD2; J: TRBJ2-1; V: TRBV25-1
CDR3: CASSLGQLSQETQYF; DNA: TGTGCCAGCAGCTTAGGACAGCTCTCCCAAGAGACCCAGTACTTC; D: NA; J: TRBJ2-5; V: TRBV7-2
CDR3: CASSLRDVTSGNNEQFF; DNA: TGTGCCAGCAGCCTAAGGGATGTGACTAGCGGGAACAATGAGCAGTTCTTC; D: TRBD2; J: TRBJ2-1; V: TRBV7-8
CDR3: CASSLQRGGVETQYF; DNA: TGTGCCAGCAGCTTACAGCGGGGGGGCGTAGAGACCCAGTACTTC; D: TRBD2; J: TRBJ2-5; V: TRBV7-3
CDR3: CASSRGGSNTGELFF; DNA: TGTGCCAGTAGTAGGGGGGGGTCGAACACCGGGGAGCTGTTTTTT; D: TRBD2; J: TRBJ2-2; V: TRBV19
CDR3: CASSDSGGGVNEQFF; DNA: TGTGCCAGCAGTGACTCTGGCGGGGGGGTGAATGAGCAGTTCTTC; D: TRBD2; J: TRBJ2-1; V: TRBV6-4
CDR3: CASSFGPRGDYGYTF; DNA: TGTGCCAGCAGCTTCGGCCCCAGGGGGGACTATGGCTACACCTTC; D: TRBD1; J: TRBJ1-2; V: TRBV7-9
CDR3: CASSPRAGGSSGANVLTF; DNA: TGTGCCAGCTCACCACGTGCTGGGGGGAGCTCTGGGGCCAACGTCCTGACTTTC; D: NA; J: TRBJ2-6; V: TRBV18
CDR3: CASRTRTGSGNTIYF; DNA: TGCGCCAGCAGGACCCGGACAGGCTCTGGAAACACCATATATTTT; D: TRBD1; J: TRBJ1-3; V: TRBV5-1
CDR3: CASSTSSDRDSSGANVLTF; DNA: TGCGCCAGCAGCACTTCTTCGGACAGGGATTCGTCTGGGGCCAACGTCCTGACTTTC; D: TRBD1; J: TRBJ2-6; V: TRBV5-1
CDR3: CSVDWTADSNEKLFF; DNA: TGCAGCGTTGATTGGACAGCGGATTCCAATGAAAAACTGTTTTTT; D: NA; J: TRBJ1-4; V: TRBV29-1
CDR3: CASSLRGEGVYGTDTQYF; DNA: TGTGCCAGCAGCTTGCGCGGTGAGGGGGTTTACGGCACAGATACGCAGTATTTT; D: NA; J: TRBJ2-3; V: TRBV5-4
CDR3: CASGIFTGTGELFF; DNA: TGTGCCAGTGGGATTTTCACGGGGACCGGGGAGCTGTTTTTT; D: NA; J: TRBJ2-2; V: TRBV7-8
CDR3: CASSPTGTSGTQGQYF; DNA: TGTGCCAGCAGCCCCACCGGGACTAGCGGGACTCAAGGCCAGTACTTC; D: TRBD2; J: TRBJ2-5; V: TRBV9
CDR3: CASSYTGQPQHF; DNA: TGTGCCAGCAGTTATACGGGTCAGCCCCAGCATTTT; D: NA; J: TRBJ1-5; V: TRBV27
CDR3: CAWSPSLALAGGVAYEQYF; DNA: TGTGCCTGGAGTCCATCCCTAGCCCTAGCGGGAGGGGTCGCCTACGAGCAGTACTTC; D: TRBD2; J: TRBJ2-7; V: TRBV30
CDR3: CASSEWTPRLGGELFF; DNA: TGTGCCAGCAGTGAATGGACTCCCCGGCTGGGCGGGGAGCTGTTTTTT; D: NA; J: TRBJ2-2; V: TRBV6-1
CDR3: CASSTIRGGNTEAFF; DNA: TGTGCCAGCAGTACAATCAGGGGTGGCAACACTGAAGCTTTCTTT; D: NA; J: TRBJ1-1; V: TRBV7-9
CDR3: CASSPHRQRFYNEQFF; DNA: TGCGCCAGCAGCCCCCATCGTCAGCGGTTCTACAATGAGCAGTTCTTC; D: NA; J: TRBJ2-1; V: TRBV4-1
CDR3: CASSLLPDTGELFF; DNA: TGCGCCAGCAGCTTGCTGCCAGACACCGGGGAGCTGTTTTTT; D: NA; J: TRBJ2-2; V: TRBV5-1
CDR3: CASSESRGNTDTQYF; DNA: TGCGCCAGCAGTGAGTCGCGGGGGAACACAGATACGCAGTATTTT; D: TRBD2; J: TRBJ2-3; V: TRBV10-1
CDR3: CASSKLRQNNQPQHF; DNA: TGTGCCAGCAGCAAACTCAGACAGAACAATCAGCCCCAGCATTTT; D: NA; J: TRBJ1-5; V: TRBV21-1
CDR3: CASSPINSMSGELFF; DNA: TGTGCCAGCAGCCCCATTAACTCTATGTCCGGGGAGCTGTTTTTT; D: NA; J: TRBJ2-2; V: TRBV7-6
CDR3: CASSPSDRGLWAQHF; DNA: TGTGCCAGCAGCCCTTCGGACAGGGGCCTCTGGGCCCAGCATTTT; D: TRBD1; J: TRBJ1-5; V: TRBV28
CDR3: CASSFNTDTQYF; DNA: TGTGCCAGCAGTTTCAACACAGATACGCAGTATTTT; D: NA; J: TRBJ2-3; V: TRBV27
CDR3: CASSSDRPNTGELFF; DNA: TGTGCCAGTAGTTCGGACAGACCCAACACCGGGGAGCTGTTTTTT; D: NA; J: TRBJ2-2; V: TRBV19
CDR3: CASSQALAGGIYEQYF; DNA: TGCGCCAGCAGCCAAGCGCTAGCGGGAGGGATCTACGAGCAGTACTTC; D: TRBD2; J: TRBJ2-7; V: TRBV4-1
CDR3: CASSYRDSFYGYTF; DNA: TGTGCCAGCAGTTATAGGGACAGTTTCTATGGCTACACCTTC; D: TRBD1; J: TRBJ1-2; V: TRBV28
CDR3: CASSQKWGGIGQPQHF; DNA: TGTGCCAGTAGCCAAAAATGGGGAGGGATCGGTCAGCCCCAGCATTTT; D: NA; J: TRBJ1-5; V: TRBV19
CDR3: CARRITTGICVNTEAFF; DNA: TGTGCCAGAAGGATTACAACAGGGATTTGCGTGAACACTGAAGCTTTCTTT; D: NA; J: TRBJ1-1; V: TRBV5-3
CDR3: CASSLIQGAAEAFF; DNA: TGTGCCAGCAGCCTAATACAGGGAGCCGCTGAAGCTTTCTTT; D: NA; J: TRBJ1-1; V: TRBV6-4
CDR3: CASTSTAPNTEAFF; DNA: TGTGCCAGCACCTCGACTGCCCCGAACACTGAAGCTTTCTTT; D: NA; J: TRBJ1-1; V: TRBV5-4
CDR3: CASRAGGGDTQYF; DNA: TGTGCCAGCAGAGCGGGCGGGGGAGATACGCAGTATTTT; D: TRBD2; J: TRBJ2-3; V: TRBV6-4
CDR3: CASSSLAGANTGELFF; DNA: TGCGCCAGCAGCAGCTTAGCGGGAGCGAACACCGGGGAGCTGTTTTTT; D: TRBD2; J: TRBJ2-2; V: TRBV5-1
CDR3: CASSYSPSGWSLYF; DNA: TGTGCCAGCAGTTACTCGCCTAGCGGGTGGAGTCTGTACTTC; D: TRBD2; J: TRBJ2-7; V: TRBV6-5
CDR3: CASSIYSTSYGYTF; DNA: TGTGCCAGTAGTATCTACTCGACATCCTATGGCTACACCTTC; D: NA; J: TRBJ1-2; V: TRBV19
CDR3: CASSLAAGYEQYF; DNA: TGTGCCAGCAGCTTGGCCGCAGGCTACGAGCAGTACTTC; D: NA; J: TRBJ2-7; V: TRBV5-4
CDR3: CASSSRGYEQYF; DNA: TGTGCCAGCAGTTCACGGGGGTACGAGCAGTACTTC; D: NA; J: TRBJ2-7; V: TRBV28
CDR3: CASSHNRRMNTEAFF; DNA: TGTGCCAGCTCACACAACAGGAGAATGAACACTGAAGCTTTCTTT; D: NA; J: TRBJ1-1; V: TRBV18
CDR3: CASSSRGRPTGELFF; DNA: TGTGCCAGCAGTTCCCGCGGGAGGCCGACCGGGGAGCTGTTTTTT; D: TRBD2; J: TRBJ2-2; V: TRBV28